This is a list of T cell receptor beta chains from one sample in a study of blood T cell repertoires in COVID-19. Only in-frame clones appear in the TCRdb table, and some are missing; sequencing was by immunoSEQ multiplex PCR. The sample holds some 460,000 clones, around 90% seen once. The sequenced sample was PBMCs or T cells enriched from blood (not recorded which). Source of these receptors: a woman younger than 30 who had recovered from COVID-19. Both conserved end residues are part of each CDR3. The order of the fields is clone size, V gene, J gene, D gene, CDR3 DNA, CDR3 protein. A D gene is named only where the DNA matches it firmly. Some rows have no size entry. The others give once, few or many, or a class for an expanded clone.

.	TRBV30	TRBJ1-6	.	TGTGCCTGGAGTGTACAACAGGTCCCTAATAATTCACCCCTCCACTTT	CAWSVQQVPNNSPLHF
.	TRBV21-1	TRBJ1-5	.	TGTGCCAGCAGCAAAGGCAAGGGGGACAGGCCTGCCCCCACTTATCAGCCCCAGCATTTT	CASSKGKGDRPAPTYQPQHF
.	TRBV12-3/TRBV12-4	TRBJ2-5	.	TGTGCCAGCAGCCGAATCCGGGAGACCCAGTACTTC	CASSRIRETQYF
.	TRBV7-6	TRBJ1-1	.	TGTGCCAGCAGCCATCCGGGGGGGGACTTGAACACTGAAGCTTTCTTT	CASSHPGGDLNTEAFF
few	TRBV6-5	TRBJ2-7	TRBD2	TGTGCCAGCAGTTACATCGCGGGAGGCTCCTACGAGCAGTACTTC	CASSYIAGGSYEQYF
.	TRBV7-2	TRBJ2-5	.	TGTGCCAGCAGCACATACTCCTCGGGGCAAGAGACCCAGTACTTC	CASSTYSSGQETQYF
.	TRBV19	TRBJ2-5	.	TGTGCCAGTAGACCAGGATGGGGAGGCGAGACCCAGTACTTC	CASRPGWGGETQYF
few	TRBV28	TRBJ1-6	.	TGTGCCAGCACGGGAGGAGGTCGTTCACCCCTCCACTTT	CASTGGGRSPLHF
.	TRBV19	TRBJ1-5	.	TGTGCCAGTAGTATACAAAAGAGAGGGCGGCAGCCCCAGCATTTT	CASSIQKRGRQPQHF
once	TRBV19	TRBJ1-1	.	TGTGCCAGTAGTATGGATGAAGGAAAGCCGGGCACTGAAGCTTTCTTT	CASSMDEGKPGTEAFF
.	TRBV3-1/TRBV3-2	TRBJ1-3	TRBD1	TGTGCCAGCAGCCTACAGGGGGCGGGCGGAAACACCATATATTTT	CASSLQGAGGNTIYF
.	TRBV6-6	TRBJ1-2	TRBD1	TGTGCCAGCAGTTACTTTGGACAGGGGCGGCCTGATGGCTACACCTTC	CASSYFGQGRPDGYTF
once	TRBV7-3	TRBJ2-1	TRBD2	TGTGCCAGCAGCTCCCCCACTAGCGGGGGGGCTCACAATGAGCAGTTCTTC	CASSSPTSGGAHNEQFF
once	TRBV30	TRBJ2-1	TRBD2	TGTGCCTGGGCCACTAGCGGGCTTTACAATGAGCAGTTCTTC	CAWATSGLYNEQFF
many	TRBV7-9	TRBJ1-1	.	TGTGCCAGCAGTCCGGGGGGGAGTACTGAAGCTTTCTTT	CASSPGGSTEAFF
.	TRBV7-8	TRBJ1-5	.	TGTGCCAGCAGCTTATCCGAGATCGAGCCCCAGCATTTT	CASSLSEIEPQHF
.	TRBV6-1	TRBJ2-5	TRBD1	TGTGCCAGCAGTGAAGCGCTCGGCAGGGGGGAGACCCAGTACTTC	CASSEALGRGETQYF
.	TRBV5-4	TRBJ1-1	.	TGTGCCAGCAGCTTGGTAGGGGCCACTGAAGCTTTCTTT	CASSLVGATEAFF
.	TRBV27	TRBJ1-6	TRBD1	TGTGCCAGCAGTCTGAGGACAGGGGCCCCTCTTTATGATTCACCCCTCCACTTT	CASSLRTGAPLYDSPLHF
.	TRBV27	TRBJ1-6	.	TGTGCCAGCAGTTTATGGGCAGGGGAGGGTTCACCCCTCCACTTT	CASSLWAGEGSPLHF
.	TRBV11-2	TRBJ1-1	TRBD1	TGTGCCAGCAGCACCTCCAGGGGGGAAGGTGAAGCTTTCTTT	CASSTSRGEGEAFF
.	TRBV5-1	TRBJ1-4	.	TGCGCCAGCAGCTCTGATCCGGGAGGGAGGGATGAAAAACTGTTTTTT	CASSSDPGGRDEKLFF
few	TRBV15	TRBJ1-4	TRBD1	TGTGCCACCAGCAGAGAAGCAGGGGGCTTAACGGGTGAAAAACTGTTTTTT	CATSREAGGLTGEKLFF
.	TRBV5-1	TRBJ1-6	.	TGCGCCAGCAGCTTGACAGGGACCCCTAATTCACCCCTCCACTTT	CASSLTGTPNSPLHF
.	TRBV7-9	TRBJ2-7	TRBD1	TGTGCCAGCAGTGGGACAGGGGACGAGCAGTACTTC	CASSGTGDEQYF
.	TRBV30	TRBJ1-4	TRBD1	TGTGCCTGGAGTCGGGACAGGGTTTCTGAAAAACTGTTTTTT	CAWSRDRVSEKLFF
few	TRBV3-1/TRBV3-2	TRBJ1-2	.	TGTGCCAGCAGCCAAGATGAGGCGGGCTATGGCTACACCTTC	CASSQDEAGYGYTF
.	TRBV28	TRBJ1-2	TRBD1	TGTGCCAGCAGTTTATCCTCACAGGGGGCTGGCTACACCTTC	CASSLSSQGAGYTF
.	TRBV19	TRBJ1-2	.	TGTGCCAGTAGTATTCGGACAAGTTACACCTTC	CASSIRTSYTF
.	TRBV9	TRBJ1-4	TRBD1	TGTGCCAGCAGCGGGGACAGGGGGCGGGGTGAAAAACTGTTTTTT	CASSGDRGRGEKLFF
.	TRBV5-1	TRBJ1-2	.	TGCGCCAGCAGCTTCGGCAGGTCCCACTATGGCTACACCTTC	CASSFGRSHYGYTF
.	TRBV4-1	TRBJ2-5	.	TGCGCCAGCAGCCAAGAGGGACACGCGTTCGGGCTAGCATCGGAGACCCAGTACTTC	CASSQEGHAFGLASETQYF
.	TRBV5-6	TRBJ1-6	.	TGTGCCAGCAGCTTGGAACAGGGCCATTCACCCCTCCACTTT	CASSLEQGHSPLHF
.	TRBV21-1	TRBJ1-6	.	TGTGCCAGCAGCAAAGCCCTCTTTGGCAGGCCGATGGCACCCCTCCACTTT	CASSKALFGRPMAPLHF
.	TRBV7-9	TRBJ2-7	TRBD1	TGTGCCAGCAGCCTCCGGGACAGCCTCCCCTACGAGCAGTACTTC	CASSLRDSLPYEQYF
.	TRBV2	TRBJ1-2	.	TGTGCCAGCAGCCCTGAGGGTAGACAGGTCTATGGCTACACCTTC	CASSPEGRQVYGYTF
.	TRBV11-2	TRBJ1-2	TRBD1	TGTGCCAGCAGCTCTGGGGGGACAGGTTATGGCTACACCTTC	CASSSGGTGYGYTF